These 20 T cell receptor beta chains came from one sample sequenced in a study of cytomegalovirus exposure and HLA in healthy donors. The method was immunoSEQ multiplex PCR; TCRdb's version includes in-frame clones alone and lacks a portion of them. The sample carries about 250,000 clones, 85% to 90% recorded once. The source material was PBMCs. Receptors originate from a man in his late teens or twenties in good health and CMV-seronegative.

This chain links TRBV28 with TRBJ2-5; TRBD2 might be the D (5 bases). V was pared by 6 bases and J by 1 base, with 9 bases between. CDR1 is MDHEN and CDR2 is SYDVKM in the germline V gene. CDR3 size: 13 residues. DNA for the CDR3: TGTGCCAGCAGAGTGGACTTCCAAGAGACCCAGTACTTC. Its translation is CASRVDFQETQYF.

The chain couples TRBV30 to TRBJ1-2, with D maybe TRBD1 (5 bases). This CDR3 spans 15 amino acids. Germline V gene data show CDR1 as GTSNPN and CDR2 as SVGIG (reference sequence). The V end was cut by 2 bases, the J end by 2 bases, with 15 bases between. The CDR3 region is CAWSLGGRGNYGYTF. DNA of the CDR3: TGTGCCTGGAGTCTGGGGGGAAGAGGGAACTATGGCTACACCTTC.

DNA of the CDR3: TGCGCCAGCAGCCCCGCCGGCGCGGGGGGCAAAAGAAACACCATATATTTT. Translating gives CASSPAGAGGKRNTIYF. The chain links TRBV4-3 to TRBJ1-3, with D possibly being TRBD1 (6 bases). Trimming removed 4 bases from V and 5 bases from J, with 21 bases in between. Germline loops: CDR1 LGHNA, CDR2 YSLEER. The CDR3 runs 17 residues.

Only one count was recorded for this clone. V is TRBV4-2 and J is TRBJ2-5, with 9 bases that match TRBD2. Germline assignment: CDR1 LGHNA and CDR2 YNFKEQ. The CDR3 is 16 residues long. The junction had 5 bases not matched to a gene; V was cut back by 0 bases and J by 3 bases. As DNA, the CDR3 is TGTGCCAGCAGCCAAGATTGGGCTAGCGGGAAAGAGACCCAGTACTTC. It translates to CASSQDWASGKETQYF.

The rearrangement joins TRBV27 to TRBJ2-5; TRBD2 agrees at 10 bases. With V trimmed by 5 bases and J by 2 bases, 5 bases remained unmatched. Germline V gene sequence: CDR1 MNHEY, CDR2 SMNVEV (reference sequence). The CDR3 totals 15 residues. The CDR3 bases are TGTGCCAGCAGTACCACGACTAGCGGGCAAGAGACCCAGTACTTC. Amino acid sequence: CASSTTTSGQETQYF.

This rearrangement joins TRBV20-1 to TRBJ2-6; D is ambiguous. The CDR3 has 11 residues. CDR1 is DFQATT and CDR2 is SNEGSKA in the germline V gene (reference sequence). Trimming stripped 7 bases from V and 4 bases from J, with 5 bases between. CDR3 bases: TGCAGTGTAGCCGGGGCCAACGTCCTGACTTTC. Translation gives CSVAGANVLTF.

The rearrangement joins TRBV9 to TRBJ2-2; 8 bases fit TRBD2. The length of the CDR3 is 15 residues. Germline lookup yields CDR1 SGDLS and CDR2 YYNGEE. Trimming cost V 3 bases and J 4 bases; bases outside gene matches: 5. For the CDR3, the DNA is TGTGCCAGCAGCGATAGCGGGACTAGCACCGGGGAGCTGTTTTTT. It encodes CASSDSGTSTGELFF.

This sequence joins TRBV2 and TRBJ2-5, with D uncertain. The CDR3 extends over 12 amino acids. V was shortened by 11 bases and J by 1 base, with 11 bases between the two germline ends. Germline V gene lookup returns CDR1 SNHLY and CDR2 FYNNEI. This chain's CDR3 is CAGGEIQETQYF. The CDR3 bases are TGTGCCGGTGGTGAGATCCAAGAGACCCAGTACTTC. The complete variable domain, with remaining parts taken from reference TRBV2 and TRBJ2-5, reads EPEVTQTPSHQVTQMGQEVILRCVPISNHLYFYWYRQILGQKVEFLVSFYNNEISEKSEIFDDQFSVERPDGSNFTLKIRSTKLEDSAMYFCAGGEIQETQYFGPGTRLLVL.

This chain uses TRBV9 with TRBJ2-5, with unresolved D. This CDR3 has 15 amino acids. The V gene's germline CDR1 is SGDLS and CDR2 YYNGEE. The ends were cut back, 2 bases at V and 4 bases at J, with 15 bases in the middle. CDR3 nucleotides: TGTGCCAGCAGCGTGAATGGGCAGGTCGGAGAGACCCAGTACTTC. Its translation: CASSVNGQVGETQYF.

The chain combines TRBV7-6 with TRBJ2-1; D possibly corresponds to TRBD2 (5 bases). The V and J ends lost 0 bases and 9 bases respectively, with 6 bases between them. From germline, CDR1 is SGHVS and CDR2 FNYEAQ. The length of the CDR3 is 12 residues. The CDR3 region has the DNA TGTGCCAGCAGCTTAGCGGGGAGTGAGCAGTTCTTC. It yields the protein CASSLAGSEQFF.

V and J are TRBV7-9 and TRBJ1-2; tentatively, D is TRBD1 (6 bases). Germline V gene lookup returns CDR1 SEHNR and CDR2 FQNEAQ (reference sequence). V lost 4 bases and J lost 0, with 9 bases in between. This CDR3 is 14 amino acids long. The CDR3 sequence: CASSSRTANYGYTF. DNA of the CDR3: TGTGCCAGCAGCTCTAGGACAGCTAACTATGGCTACACCTTC.

The chain has TRBV5-1 and TRBJ2-7; maybe TRBD1 (7 bases). The germline CDR1 and CDR2 sequences are SGHRS and YFSETQ. Trimming stripped 4 bases from V and 2 bases from J, with 19 bases between. This CDR3 spans 16 amino acids. This chain's CDR3 is CASSGGGNGGTYEQYF. The CDR3 DNA reads TGCGCCAGCAGCGGAGGGGGCAACGGGGGAACCTACGAGCAGTACTTC.

The chain has TRBV5-4 and TRBJ2-5; 9 bases are shared with TRBD1. Trimming removed 4 bases from V and 7 bases from J; junction bases left unmatched: 11. Germline lookup yields CDR1 SGHNT and CDR2 YYREEE (reference sequence). The length of the CDR3 is 15 residues. CDR3 protein: CASSPQGAGSGTQYF. The CDR3, as DNA: TGTGCCAGCAGCCCACAGGGGGCCGGCAGTGGGACCCAGTACTTC.

This chain uses TRBV10-3 with TRBJ1-2; possibly TRBD1 for D (6 bases). Germline V CDR1 and CDR2: ENHRY, SYGVKD. The length of the CDR3 is 16 residues. Trimming removed 4 bases from V and 0 bases from J, with 15 bases in between. This chain's CDR3 is CAISGVTRTANYGYTF. Here the CDR3 DNA reads TGTGCCATCAGTGGGGTGACAAGGACAGCTAACTATGGCTACACCTTC.

This chain's CDR3 is CASSSEGVLAGPSYEQYF. As DNA, the CDR3 is TGTGCCAGCAGTTCGGAAGGGGTGCTAGCGGGACCTTCCTACGAGCAGTACTTC. The rearrangement joins TRBV5-5 to TRBJ2-7; 9 bases are a match to TRBD2. V lost 5 bases, J lost 1 base, and 16 bases stayed unmatched. This CDR3 is 18 amino acids long. Germline V gene data show CDR1 as SGHKS and CDR2 as YYEKEE (reference sequence). Based on the CDR3 plus reference TRBV5-5 and TRBJ2-7, the full variable domain is DAGVTQSPTHLIKTRGQQVTLRCSPISGHKSVSWYQQVLGQGPQFIFQYYEKEERGRGNFPDRFSARQFPNYSSELNVNALLLGDSALYLCASSSEGVLAGPSYEQYFGPGTRLTVT.

J is TRBJ2-1 and V is TRBV6-5, with D unresolved. Germline CDR1 MNHEY, CDR2 SVGAGI. V lost 6 bases and J 5 bases, leaving 5 bases between the germline ends. This CDR3 region has 11 residues. DNA of the CDR3: TGTGCCAGCAGACTAAACAATGAGCAGTTCTTC. The encoded protein is CASRLNNEQFF.

The rearrangement uses TRBV10-2 and TRBJ2-5, with TRBD2 matching 7 bases. Losses at the gene ends were 2 bases for V and 3 bases for J; bases not matched to a gene: 12. This CDR3 has 17 amino acids. CDR1 WSHSY and CDR2 SAAADI come from the germline V gene. The chain's CDR3 is CASSEVVTGGGEETQYF. DNA of the CDR3: TGCGCCAGCAGTGAGGTCGTGACGGGAGGAGGAGAAGAGACCCAGTACTTC.

The V call is TRBV5-8, the J call TRBJ1-5; D remains unclear. This CDR3 has 14 residues. Germline CDR1 and CDR2: SGHTS and YDEGEE. Between the trimmed V and J ends, which lost 5 bases and 0 bases, there was a span of 9 bases. The CDR3 loop reads CASRTKYSNQPQHF. The CDR3 bases are TGTGCCAGCAGGACAAAGTATAGCAATCAGCCCCAGCATTTT. The full variable domain, rest sourced from reference TRBV5-8 and TRBJ1-5, is EAGVTQSPTHLIKTRGQQATLRCSPISGHTSVYWYQQALGLGLQFLLWYDEGEERNRGNFPPRFSGRQFPNYSSELNVNALELEDSALYLCASRTKYSNQPQHFGDGTRLSIL.

The chain has TRBV4-3 and TRBJ2-2, with 9 bases fitting TRBD2. The CDR3 is made up of 15 amino acids. The junction had 3 bases not matched to a gene; V was cut back by 6 bases and J by 1 base. The V gene's germline CDR1 is LGHNA and CDR2 YSLEER. Here the CDR3 DNA reads TGCGCCAGCAGGCCGACTAGCGGGAACACCGGGGAGCTGTTTTTT. Protein product: CASRPTSGNTGELFF.

The genes are TRBV9 and TRBJ1-6, with 8 nucleotides matching TRBD1. The ends lost 3 bases at V and 7 bases at J; junction bases unmatched: 3. The germline gives CDR1 SGDLS, CDR2 YYNGEE. The CDR3 spans 14 residues. The CDR3: CASSGTGTNSPLHF. In DNA form, the CDR3 reads TGTGCCAGCAGCGGGACAGGGACCAATTCACCCCTCCACTTT.